This passage covers 27 T cell receptor beta chains from one sample sequenced in a study of immune evolution from preneoplasia to lung adenocarcinoma. Sequencing was performed with immunoSEQ multiplex PCR; in TCRdb, only in-frame clones are kept and a portion is missing. The profile covers some 8,300 clones, with about 80% appearing a single time and less than 2.5% taken by the ten largest. The sequenced material came from FFPE invasive lung adenocarcinoma tissue. These receptors were collected from a person aged 50 to 70 with lung adenocarcinoma.

The CDR3 protein is CSAQGGGNTGELFF. The CDR3 DNA sequence: TGCAGCGCCCAAGGGGGCGGCAACACCGGGGAGCTGTTTTTT. The chain is built from TRBV29-1 and TRBJ2-2; 7 nucleotides align to TRBD1. CDR1 and CDR2 from the germline V gene are SQVTM and ANQGSEA. V lost 7 bases, J lost 2 bases, and 7 bases stayed unmatched. CDR3 length: 14 residues.

The rearrangement uses TRBV18 and TRBJ2-2, with D tentatively TRBD1 (5 bases). Germline loops: CDR1 KGHSH, CDR2 LQKENI. V lost 1 base to trimming and J lost 7 bases, with 7 bases between them. This CDR3 comprises 13 residues. CDR3 sequence reads: CASSPQGIGELFF. Here the CDR3 DNA reads TGTGCCAGCTCACCACAGGGGATCGGGGAGCTGTTTTTT.

The V gene is TRBV5-1, the J gene TRBJ1-4; TRBD1 agrees at 10 bases. The trim removed 4 bases at V and 8 bases at J, leaving 17 bases unmatched. Germline loops: CDR1 SGHRS, CDR2 YFSETQ. The CDR3 is 18 residues long. CDR3 sequence: CASSGGGVATGGKEKLFF. DNA of the CDR3: TGCGCCAGCAGCGGAGGGGGAGTTGCGACAGGGGGCAAAGAAAAACTGTTTTTT.

The rearrangement joins TRBV27 to TRBJ2-3; 10 bases are shared with TRBD2. V shed 3 bases and J 5 bases; nucleotides not matched to a gene: 11. CDR3 length: 17 residues. CDR1 MNHEY and CDR2 SMNVEV come from the germline V gene (reference sequence). In DNA form, the CDR3 reads TGTGCCAGCAGTTTCCTCGGGCTAGCGGGAGATAGAGATACGCAGTATTTT. As protein: CASSFLGLAGDRDTQYF.

V usage is TRBV5-4 and J usage is TRBJ2-3; TRBD1 might be the D (5 bases). The CDR3 is 15 amino acids. Trimming took off 0 bases at V and 3 bases at J, with 11 bases between the two ends. Germline CDR1 and CDR2: SGHNT and YYREEE (reference sequence). CDR3 nucleotides: TGTGCCAGCAGCTTGGATCAGGGTAGAACAGATACGCAGTATTTT. This encodes CASSLDQGRTDTQYF.

In its sample, this clone was seen once. This chain joins TRBV29-1 and TRBJ1-2, with a possible D match to TRBD1 (6 bases). The CDR3 is 13 residues long. V dropped 1 base and J dropped 3 bases, with 9 bases sitting between them. CDR1 is SQVTM, CDR2 ANQGSEA, per germline. CDR3 loop: CSVEVDRYYGYTF. The CDR3 nucleotides are TGCAGCGTTGAAGTGGACAGATACTATGGCTACACCTTC.

CDR3: CSAEVGFFPPLEQYF. The CDR3 DNA reads TGCAGCGCCGAAGTCGGATTTTTCCCCCCGCTCGAGCAGTACTTC. This chain connects TRBV29-1 to TRBJ2-7, with D uncertain. CDR3 length: 15 amino acids. Trimming removed 7 bases from V and 6 bases from J, with 25 bases in between. Germline V gene lookup returns CDR1 SQVTM and CDR2 ANQGSEA.

The V gene is TRBV5-4, the J gene TRBJ2-7, with 9 bases that match TRBD1. CDR3 length equals 15 residues. CDR1 and CDR2 (germline): SGHNT, YYREEE (reference sequence). With V trimmed by 5 bases and J by 2 bases, 8 bases remained unmatched. DNA for the CDR3: TGTGCCAGCAGTCCCCCGGGACAGGGCCCCTACGAGCAGTACTTC. Amino acids: CASSPPGQGPYEQYF.

The rearrangement uses TRBV15 and TRBJ1-5; D is uncertain. The CDR3 runs to 15 residues. Germline values: CDR1 LNHNV, CDR2 YYDKDF (reference sequence). The V end lost 4 bases, the J end lost 7 bases, and 17 bases lay between the germline ends. CDR3 nucleotide sequence: TGTGCCACCAGCAAAATAAAGTTACCTGGCCAGCCCCAGCATTTT. Amino acids: CATSKIKLPGQPQHF.

The chain employs TRBV30 and TRBJ1-5, with D uncertain. The CDR3 runs 12 residues. Germline CDR1 is GTSNPN and CDR2 is SVGIG (reference sequence). The V end lost 0 bases, the J end lost 6 bases, and 6 bases lay between the germline ends. CDR3 sequence reads: CAWSVNGQPQHF. DNA of the CDR3: TGTGCCTGGAGTGTAAATGGTCAGCCCCAGCATTTT.

This clone was picked up a small number of times. This sequence joins TRBV9 and TRBJ2-5; 8 bases align to TRBD2. Germline CDR1 is SGDLS and CDR2 is YYNGEE. The V gene end was trimmed by 2 bases and the J gene end by 3 bases; junction bases not matched to a gene: 3. The CDR3 is 14 amino acids. The CDR3 nucleotides read TGTGCCAGCAGCGTTAGCGGGACCAAAGAGACCCAGTACTTC. Its protein is CASSVSGTKETQYF.

The chain combines TRBV9 with TRBJ2-1, with D uncertain. This CDR3 has 15 residues. Trimming removed 4 bases at V and 5 bases at J, with 16 bases between. CDR1 is SGDLS and CDR2 is YYNGEE in the germline V gene. The CDR3: CASSIGPSINNEQFF. CDR3 sequence (DNA): TGTGCCAGCAGCATCGGACCCTCAATAAACAATGAGCAGTTCTTC.

The rearrangement joins TRBV14 to TRBJ2-7, with D perhaps matching TRBD1 or TRBD2 (5 bases each). Germline V lookup: CDR1 SGHDN, CDR2 FVKESK. The CDR3 covers 15 residues. V was trimmed by 4 bases and J by 1 base, leaving 14 bases between them. This CDR3 is CASSLQGVKSYEQYF. CDR3 coding DNA: TGTGCCAGCAGCCTGCAGGGAGTTAAGTCCTACGAGCAGTACTTC.

V and J are TRBV30 and TRBJ2-3; D is unresolved. Trimming took 2 bases from V and 1 from J, leaving 7 bases between them. Germline V lookup: CDR1 GTSNPN, CDR2 SVGIG (reference sequence). The CDR3 is made up of 13 amino acids. The CDR3 sequence: CAWSRGGTDTQYF. The CDR3 DNA reads as TGTGCCTGGAGTCGTGGGGGCACAGATACGCAGTATTTT.

The chain is built from TRBV4-1 and TRBJ1-3, with D unresolved. The V end was cut by 0 bases, the J end by 2 bases, with 8 bases between. Germline V gene lookup returns CDR1 MGHRA and CDR2 YSYEKL. The CDR3 is made up of 15 amino acids. As DNA, the CDR3 is TGCGCCAGCAGCCAAGAGTGGTCCACTGGAAACACCATATATTTT. This codes for CASSQEWSTGNTIYF.

This clone has just one count. This sequence joins TRBV29-1 and TRBJ2-3; D gene ambiguous. Trimming pared 2 bases from V and 2 bases from J, leaving 8 bases between. The CDR3 loop spans 13 amino acids. Germline values: CDR1 SQVTM, CDR2 ANQGSEA. CDR3 DNA sequence: TGCAGCGTTGAAATCCGTTACACAGATACGCAGTATTTT. Protein: CSVEIRYTDTQYF.

The rearrangement links TRBV29-1 to TRBJ1-5; a weak D match, TRBD1 (6 bases). CDR3 length equals 12 residues. Per the germline V gene, CDR1 is SQVTM and CDR2 is ANQGSEA. Trimming removed 8 bases at V and 2 bases at J, with 10 bases between. The CDR3 nucleotides are TGCAGCACCCGACAGGGCAATCAGCCCCAGCATTTT. Translation: CSTRQGNQPQHF.

This clone was picked up one time. The chain couples TRBV29-1 to TRBJ2-3; D uncertain. Trimming cost V 2 bases and J 2 bases, with 11 bases left between them. CDR1 and CDR2 (germline): SQVTM, ANQGSEA. This CDR3 contains 14 residues. The CDR3 nucleotides read TGCAGCGTTGAACGGCAGAGGTCCACAGATACGCAGTATTTT. Translating gives CSVERQRSTDTQYF.

V is TRBV11-2 and J is TRBJ2-7, with D hard to call. V gave up 6 bases and J gave up 0 bases, with 12 bases separating them. The germline gives CDR1 SGHAT, CDR2 FQNNGV. The CDR3 totals 14 residues. CDR3 residues: CASRAVESSYEQYF. The CDR3 region has the DNA TGTGCCAGCAGGGCTGTGGAGAGCTCCTACGAGCAGTACTTC.

This clone occurred a few times. The V gene is TRBV6-6, the J gene TRBJ2-1, with 9 nucleotides matching TRBD2. The germline V gene has CDR1 MNHNY and CDR2 SVGAGI (reference sequence). The CDR3 runs to 13 residues. With V trimmed by 10 bases and J by 5 bases, 6 bases remained unmatched. CDR3 amino acids: CATASGVDNEQFF. The DNA for the CDR3 is TGTGCCACCGCTAGCGGGGTCGACAATGAGCAGTTCTTC.

The chain carries TRBV5-1 and TRBJ2-6, with no clear D. V was shortened by 0 bases and J by 0 bases, with 7 bases between the two germline ends. CDR3 length: 16 amino acids. Germline assignment: CDR1 SGHRS and CDR2 YFSETQ. The DNA for the CDR3 is TGCGCCAGCAGCTTGGAGGGCCCCTCTGGGGCCAACGTCCTGACTTTC. Translating gives CASSLEGPSGANVLTF. Combining the CDR3 with reference TRBV5-1 and TRBJ2-6 gives the whole variable domain KAGVTQTPRYLIKTRGQQVTLSCSPISGHRSVSWYQQTPGQGLQFLFEYFSETQRNKGNFPGRFSGRQFSNSRSEMNVSTLELGDSALYLCASSLEGPSGANVLTFGAGSRLTVL.

The chain is built from TRBV4-2 and TRBJ1-5; TRBD1 is a possible D gene (5 bases). Germline lookup yields CDR1 LGHNA and CDR2 YNFKEQ. The V end lost 0 bases, the J end lost 6 bases, and 15 bases lay between the germline ends. There are 16 residues in the CDR3. CDR3: CASSQDYKQAGQPQHF. The CDR3 DNA follows: TGTGCCAGCAGCCAAGATTACAAACAGGCCGGTCAGCCCCAGCATTTT.

This clone has a handful of counts. Other DNA sequences of this sample code for an identical CDR3. Written as DNA, the CDR3 is TGCAGTGCGGAAAACCAAGAGACCCAGTACTTC. The encoded protein is CSAENQETQYF. The chain uses TRBV20-1 and TRBJ2-5, with no clear D. Germline CDR1 reads DFQATT; CDR2 reads SNEGSKA (reference sequence). The length of the CDR3 is 11 residues. Trimming cost V 6 bases and J 0 bases, with 5 bases left between them.

V and J are TRBV5-1 and TRBJ1-4; 10 positions match TRBD1. Per the germline V gene, CDR1 is SGHRS and CDR2 is YFSETQ. The CDR3 spans 15 residues. V trimming: 6 bases; J trimming: 7 bases; junction bases outside the gene matches: 9. This CDR3 reads CASTSVGTGAEKLFF. CDR3 sequence (DNA): TGCGCCAGCACCAGTGTAGGGACAGGGGCTGAAAAACTGTTTTTT.

This clone was seen more than once but under ten times. The chain links TRBV6-5 to TRBJ2-7; TRBD1 or TRBD2 may be the D gene (5 bases each). From germline, CDR1 is MNHEY and CDR2 SVGAGI. V lost 2 bases to trimming and J lost 0 bases, with 14 bases between them. CDR3 length: 16 amino acids. The CDR3 loop reads CASSYGSGSGSYEQYF. The CDR3 nucleotides read TGTGCCAGCAGTTACGGGTCAGGGAGCGGCTCCTACGAGCAGTACTTC.

This chain connects TRBV5-1 to TRBJ2-2, with 8 bases lining up with TRBD2. The germline gives CDR1 SGHRS, CDR2 YFSETQ. After removal of 0 bases from V and 2 bases from J, the junction contained 6 bases not matched to a gene. The CDR3 is 17 amino acids. This CDR3 reads CASSLVASGLNTGELFF. Here the CDR3 DNA reads TGCGCCAGCAGCTTGGTGGCTAGCGGGCTAAACACCGGGGAGCTGTTTTTT.

The V gene is TRBV27, the J gene TRBJ1-1; the D gene is possibly TRBD1 (6 bases). CDR1 and CDR2 (germline): MNHEY, SMNVEV (reference sequence). V lost 0 bases and J 1 base, leaving 9 bases between the germline ends. There are 15 residues in the CDR3. In DNA, the CDR3 is TGTGCCAGCAGTTTATCCCCGACAGGGAACACTGAAGCTTTCTTT. This codes for CASSLSPTGNTEAFF.